This T cell receptor (beta chain) was recorded in a study of cytomegalovirus exposure and HLA in healthy donors. Study outcomes and limitations: According to the study, roughly 160 TCR beta chains were cytomegalovirus-associated. Later analysis identified several of the most significant clusters that appeared linked to common viral pathogens. Under in vitro conditions, a few CMV-associated chains were confirmed as specific for CMV antigens.

CDR1 and CDR2 (germline): SNHLY, FYNNEI. V lost 5 bases and J lost 1, with 9 bases in between. The length of the CDR3 is 14 residues. As concerns this clone: Antigen specificity is unknown.

It was with 60 Vbeta and 13 Jbeta primers that the PCR ran. Original data processing: Some 12 million shared chains were among the approximately 76 million unique TCR beta chains that a later analysis counted. Generated by immunoSEQ multiplex PCR, the TCRdb table keeps only in-frame clones and is missing some. V and J calls and clone size are those listed in that table; D and trimming were worked out from the DNA. The top ten clones hold roughly 1.1% of a sample with some 150,000 clones, 60% to 80% of them seen once. The chain recombines TRBV2 with TRBJ1-3, with D perhaps matching TRBD1 (5 bases). The sequencing sample was made of PBMCs. This clonotype originated in a male donor in good health and CMV-seronegative. The CDR3 sequence: CASSPQGSGNTIYF. The CDR3 nucleotides are TGTGCCAGCAGTCCCCAGGGTTCTGGAAACACCATATATTTT.